These 10 T cell receptor beta chains came from one sample sequenced in a study of control samples from healthy donors and cancer patients (dated by TCRdb to 2018 to 2021). The library was made by the immunoSEQ multiplex PCR assay. TCRdb obtained this table from immuneACCESS and retained in-frame rearrangements with V and J assigned. These tables miss some clones; where compared with another copy, unresolved V genes account for less than half of the shortfall, and the remainder is unexplained. The sample includes some 120,000 clones, with approximately 94% observed a single time. Together, the top ten hold less than 4.5% of the sample. Sequenced input: blood. These receptors came from a man under 40 in good health.

This chain uses TRBV7-9 with TRBJ2-3; the D gene is possibly TRBD1 (6 bases). V gave up 5 bases and J gave up 3 bases, with 12 bases separating them. CDR1 and CDR2 (germline): SEHNR, FQNEAQ (reference sequence). CDR3 length equals 14 residues. The chain's CDR3 is CASSPGVLTDTQYF. The CDR3 coding sequence is TGTGCCAGCAGCCCAGGGGTCCTAACAGATACGCAGTATTTT.

This chain uses TRBV28 with TRBJ1-2; the D gene is possibly TRBD1 (5 bases). Germline CDR1 reads MDHEN; CDR2 reads SYDVKM. With 6 bases removed from V and 4 bases from J, the gap between germline ends came to 15 bases. This CDR3 region has 14 residues. The CDR3 region has the DNA TGTGCCAGCAGGCTACCGGGACTTTTCTATGGCTACACCTTC. Translating gives CASRLPGLFYGYTF.

This clone was counted a few times. A junction end diverges from the germline sequence, so it may reflect a read error. V and J are TRBV4-3 and TRBJ1-4; 7 bases agree with TRBD1. The CDR3 has 11 amino acids. Looked up from germline, CDR1 is LGHNA and CDR2 is YSLEER. CDR3 region: CASSRCGTEIF. The CDR3 region has the DNA TGCGCCAGCAGCCGGTGCGGGACAGAGATTTTT.

The gene calls are TRBV7-3 and TRBJ2-1; 10 bases map to TRBD2. This CDR3 contains 15 residues. V was pared by 6 bases and J by 3 bases, with 5 bases of the junction left unmatched. Per the germline V gene, CDR1 is SGHTA and CDR2 is FQGTGA. The CDR3 DNA reads as TGTGCCAGCAGAAAAGCGGGGGGGCGCTACAATGAGCAGTTCTTC. Amino acids: CASRKAGGRYNEQFF.

This clone was seen just once. The V call is TRBV19, the J call TRBJ2-7; 9 bases are shared with TRBD1. J gave up 0 bases and V 6 bases, and 3 bases lay outside the gene matches. CDR1 is LNHDA and CDR2 is SQIVND in the germline V gene (reference sequence). The CDR3 sequence is 14 residues long. CDR3 in amino acids: CASRGTGPSYEQYF. In nucleotides, the CDR3 is TGTGCCAGTAGAGGGACAGGGCCCTCCTACGAGCAGTACTTC.

The V and J genes are TRBV19 and TRBJ1-1; D is ambiguous. V lost 2 bases to trimming and J lost 1 base, with 8 bases between them. The CDR3 has 14 amino acids. Germline CDR1 and CDR2: LNHDA and SQIVND (reference sequence). In DNA, the CDR3 is TGTGCCAGTAGTATAAGCATCCAGAACACTGAAGCTTTCTTT. Translating gives CASSISIQNTEAFF.

V usage is TRBV18 and J usage is TRBJ1-1; unclear D gene. Germline loops: CDR1 KGHSH, CDR2 LQKENI. V lost 6 bases and J lost 4, with 12 bases in between. CDR3 length: 13 amino acids. CDR3 nucleotides: TGTGCCAGCTCTCGTGTGGGAGGCACTGAAGCTTTCTTT. Residues: CASSRVGGTEAFF.

The CDR3 protein is CASSLATGNTGELFF. DNA of the CDR3: TGCGCCAGCAGCTTGGCTACAGGGAACACCGGGGAGCTGTTTTTT. The rearrangement joins TRBV5-1 to TRBJ2-2; tentatively, D is TRBD1 (5 bases). Germline CDR1 is SGHRS and CDR2 is YFSETQ. V was pared by 0 bases and J by 1 base, with 7 bases between. The CDR3 has 15 amino acids.

The chain couples TRBV2 to TRBJ1-4; tentatively, D is TRBD1 (5 bases). Trimming shortened V by 5 bases and J by 3 bases, and 19 bases separated the two germline ends. The germline V gene encodes CDR1 SNHLY and CDR2 FYNNEI. The CDR3 covers 17 residues. CDR3 residues: CASSHDVGVSANEKLFF. In nucleotides, the CDR3 is TGTGCCAGCAGTCATGATGTGGGGGTCTCGGCTAATGAAAAACTGTTTTTT.

The chain combines TRBV12-5 with TRBJ2-5, with 7 bases aligning to TRBD1. The CDR3 totals 15 residues. Looked up from germline, CDR1 is LGHNT and CDR2 is FRNRAP. After removal of 1 base from V and 4 bases from J, the junction contained 6 bases not matched to a gene. CDR3 bases: TGTGCTAGTGGTTTGGCCATCGACAGGGTAGAGACCCAGTACTTC. This gives the protein CASGLAIDRVETQYF.